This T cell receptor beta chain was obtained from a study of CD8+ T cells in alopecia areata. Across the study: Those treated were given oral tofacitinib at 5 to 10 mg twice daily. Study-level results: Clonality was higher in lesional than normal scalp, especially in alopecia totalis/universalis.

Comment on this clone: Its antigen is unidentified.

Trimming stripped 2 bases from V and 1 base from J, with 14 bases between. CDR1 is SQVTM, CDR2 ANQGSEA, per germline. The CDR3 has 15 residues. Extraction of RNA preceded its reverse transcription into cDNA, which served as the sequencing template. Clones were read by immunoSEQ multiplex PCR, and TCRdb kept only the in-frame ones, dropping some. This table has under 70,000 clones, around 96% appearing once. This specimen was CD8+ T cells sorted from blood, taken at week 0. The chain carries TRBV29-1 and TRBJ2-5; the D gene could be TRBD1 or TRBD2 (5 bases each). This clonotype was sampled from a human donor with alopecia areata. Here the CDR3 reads CSVEWLGDRQETQYF. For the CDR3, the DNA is TGCAGCGTTGAATGGTTGGGGGATCGCCAAGAGACCCAGTACTTC.